This T cell receptor beta chain emerged from a study of metastatic and nonmetastatic thyroid tumors (dated by TCRdb to 2020 to 2022). With regard to the full study: For patients with malignant and with benign thyroid disease, the researchers compared repertoires between peripheral blood samples and tumor or nodule tissue samples.

This clone was counted at least ten times. The antigen it binds to is not known. No base quality values were provided; no much bigger clone lies one nucleotide off. What the research found in general, with its limitations: TCR beta diversity was reported as significantly higher in malignant tumors than in benign nodules, in both blood and tumor samples.

V gives up 0 bases and J gives up 6 bases, and the segment between their germline ends measures 12 bases. According to the germline V gene, CDR1 reads SGHRS and CDR2 reads YFSETQ. The CDR3 covers 14 residues, taking in both the cysteine and the phenylalanine. The kept DNA is CDR3 alone, 42 bases in frame from the first base. No treatment had been received by any patient before thyroid surgery. Patient clinical samples collected from 2012 to 2018 were retrospectively analysed using T-cell receptor beta sequencing. Library preparation was by PCR. Instrument on record: Illumina HiSeq 4000. High-throughput sequencing was used to profile the TCR beta-chain CDR3 region of each patient. The paper's data handling went like this. Drawing on CDR3 differences between clinicopathological groups, the researchers built a classifier meant to tell apart patients with distant-metastatic papillary thyroid cancer. To measure repertoire diversity the researchers used the Shannon index, while the Morisita-Horn index served to gauge how similar the tumor and blood repertoires were. TCRdb itself trimmed the public reads at Q25 with fastp, ran MiXCR and retained productive beta chains. TCRdb, not the authors, supplied the V and J calls. In all, the sample holds 20,000 to 25,000 clones, and 14% to 15% of those were seen once. In total, the top ten clones hold approximately 14% of the sample.

Sequencing was done on a sample of tumor tissue. The source is a female donor with papillary thyroid cancer or a benign thyroid nodule (not recorded which). Some clones in this sample may be carry-over from other donors' samples. Rearrangement joined TRBV5-1 to TRBJ1-1; the D segment could be TRBD1, given 6 matching bases. The bases are TGCGCCAGCAGCTTGGATCCGGGACAACCTGAAGCTTTCTTT. Its product reads: CASSLDPGQPEAFF.